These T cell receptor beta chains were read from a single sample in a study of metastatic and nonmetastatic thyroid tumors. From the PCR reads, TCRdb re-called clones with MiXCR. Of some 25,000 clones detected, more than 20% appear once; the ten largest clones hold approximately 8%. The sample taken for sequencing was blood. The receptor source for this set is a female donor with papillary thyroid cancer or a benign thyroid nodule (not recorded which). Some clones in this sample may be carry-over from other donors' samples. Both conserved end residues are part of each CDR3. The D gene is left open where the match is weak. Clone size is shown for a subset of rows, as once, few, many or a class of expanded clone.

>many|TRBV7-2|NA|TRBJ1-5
CASSLGYSSNQPQHF
TGTGCCAGCAGCTTAGGGTACAGTAGCAATCAGCCCCAGCATTTT
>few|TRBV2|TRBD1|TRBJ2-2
CASSRQGAHTGELFF
TGTGCCAGCAGTCGACAGGGGGCGCATACCGGGGAGCTGTTTTTT
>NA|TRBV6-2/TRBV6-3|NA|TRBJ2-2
CASSYSLAAGDLFF
TGTGCCAGCAGTTACTCGCTGGCAGCTGGGGATCTGTTTTTT
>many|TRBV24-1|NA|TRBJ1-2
CATSPGTHYGYTF
TGTGCCACCAGTCCCGGGACACACTATGGCTACACCTTC
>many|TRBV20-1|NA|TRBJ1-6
CSARDITYSNNSPLHF
TGCAGTGCTAGAGATATTACTTACAGCAATAATTCACCCCTCCACTTT
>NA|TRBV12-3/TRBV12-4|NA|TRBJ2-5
CASSLWGRQETQYF
TGTGCCAGCAGTCTGTGGGGCCGCCAAGAGACCCAGTACTTC
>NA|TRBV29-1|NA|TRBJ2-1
CSVEFVAGVPNEQFF
TGCAGCGTTGAATTCGTGGCAGGGGTCCCCAATGAGCAGTTCTTC
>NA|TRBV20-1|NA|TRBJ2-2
CSARAGRGTGELFF
TGCAGTGCTAGAGCTGGCAGGGGTACCGGGGAGCTGTTTTTT
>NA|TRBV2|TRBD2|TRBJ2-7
CASIRRGGSYEQYF
TGTGCCAGCATTCGGCGCGGGGGGTCTTACGAGCAGTACTTC
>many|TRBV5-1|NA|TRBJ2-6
CASSLAVVGIPGANVLTF
TGCGCCAGCAGCTTGGCCGTAGTAGGGATCCCTGGGGCCAACGTCCTGACTTTC
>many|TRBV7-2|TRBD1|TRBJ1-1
CASSLNSGGGEAFF
TGTGCCAGCAGCTTGAACTCAGGGGGCGGTGAAGCTTTCTTT
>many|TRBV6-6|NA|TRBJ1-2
CASSYSVPGSGYAF
TGTGCCAGCAGTTATTCAGTCCCGGGAAGTGGCTACGCCTTC
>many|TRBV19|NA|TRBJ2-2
CASSPHSRWISGELFF
TGTGCCAGTAGTCCCCATTCGCGTTGGATCTCCGGGGAGCTGTTTTTT
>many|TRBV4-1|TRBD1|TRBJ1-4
CASSRDRGLVNEKLFF
TGCGCCAGCAGCCGGGACAGGGGGCTTGTTAATGAAAAACTGTTTTTT
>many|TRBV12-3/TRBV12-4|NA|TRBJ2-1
CASSTIGVEQFF
TGTGCCAGCAGTACCATTGGGGTTGAGCAGTTCTTC
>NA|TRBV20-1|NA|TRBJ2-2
CSARDSQRSTGELFF
TGCAGTGCTAGAGATTCACAAAGGTCCACCGGGGAGCTGTTTTTT
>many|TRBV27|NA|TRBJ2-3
CASSWSQGSTDTQYF
TGTGCCAGCAGTTGGAGTCAGGGTAGCACAGATACGCAGTATTTT
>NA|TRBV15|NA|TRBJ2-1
CVTSGTTAPEQFF
TGTGTCACCAGCGGAACGACTGCCCCGGAGCAGTTCTTC
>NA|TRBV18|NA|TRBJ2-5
CASSPDSQETQYF
TGTGCCAGCTCACCTGATTCTCAAGAGACCCAGTACTTC
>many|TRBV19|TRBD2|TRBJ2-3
CATTPSGRLADTQYF
TGTGCCACTACTCCTAGCGGGAGGCTGGCAGATACGCAGTATTTT
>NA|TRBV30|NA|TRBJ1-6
CAWRQNTPLHF
TGTGCCTGGAGACAGAATACACCCCTCCACTTT
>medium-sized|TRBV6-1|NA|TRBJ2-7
CASSFDRDFSYEQYF
TGTGCCAGCAGTTTCGACCGGGACTTCTCCTACGAGCAGTACTTC
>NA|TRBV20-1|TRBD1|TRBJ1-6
CSARTGGGSPLHF
TGCAGTGCCAGGACAGGGGGCGGTTCACCCCTCCACTTT
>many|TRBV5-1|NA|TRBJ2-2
CASREQGNTGELFF
TGCGCCAGCAGGGAACAGGGTAACACCGGGGAGCTGTTTTTT
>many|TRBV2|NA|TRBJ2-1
CASLKRGGQAANEQFF
TGTGCCAGCCTCAAAAGGGGGGGACAGGCGGCCAATGAGCAGTTCTTC
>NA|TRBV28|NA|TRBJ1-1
CASSLKGSEAFF
TGTGCCAGCAGTTTAAAGGGGTCTGAGGCTTTCTTT
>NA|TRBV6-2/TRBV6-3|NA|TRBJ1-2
CASRDTGRQYCFTF
TGTGCCAGCAGGGACACAGGGCGACAATATTGCTTCACCTTC
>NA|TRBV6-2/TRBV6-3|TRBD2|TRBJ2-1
CASSYSGGGLGEQFF
TGTGCCAGCAGTTACTCCGGGGGGGGACTGGGTGAGCAGTTCTTC
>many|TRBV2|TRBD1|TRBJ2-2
CASRTPGQSSTGELFF
TGTGCCAGCAGGACTCCGGGACAGTCGAGCACCGGGGAGCTGTTTTTT
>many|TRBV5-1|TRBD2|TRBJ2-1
CASSLGISGRLDEQFF
TGCGCCAGCAGCTTGGGTATTAGCGGGAGGTTGGATGAGCAGTTCTTC
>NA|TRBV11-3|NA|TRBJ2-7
CASGLGTAGEQYF
TGTGCCAGCGGGCTCGGGACAGCGGGCGAGCAGTACTTC
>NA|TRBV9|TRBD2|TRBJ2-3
CASSATLPTSGRSDTQYF
TGTGCCAGCAGCGCAACACTCCCAACTAGCGGGAGATCGGATACGCAGTATTTT
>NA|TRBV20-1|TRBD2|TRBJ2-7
CSAVWTSGRAASSPYEQYF
TGCAGTGCCGTTTGGACTAGCGGGAGGGCCGCGTCGTCTCCCTACGAGCAGTACTTC
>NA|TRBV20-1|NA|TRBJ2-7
CSARDWRVYEQDF
TGCAGTGCTAGAGATTGGCGAGTCTACGAGCAGGACTTC
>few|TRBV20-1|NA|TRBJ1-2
CSAGETALGYTF
TGCAGTGCGGGGGAAACCGCGTTGGGCTACACCTTC
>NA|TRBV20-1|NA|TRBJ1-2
CSARPLGTNRGDTF
TGCAGTGCTAGGCCCCTGGGGACTAATCGTGGCGACACCTTC
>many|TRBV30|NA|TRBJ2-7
CAWSPTRSGAEQYF
TGTGCCTGGAGCCCGACTAGAAGTGGGGCCGAGCAGTACTTC
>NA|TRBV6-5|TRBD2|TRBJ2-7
CASRFGGRGGTSFEQYF
TGTGCCAGCCGTTTCGGAGGTCGGGGGGGGACTTCCTTCGAGCAGTACTTC
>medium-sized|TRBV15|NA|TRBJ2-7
CATRKTGGHEQYF
TGTGCCACCAGAAAGACGGGGGGCCACGAGCAGTACTTC
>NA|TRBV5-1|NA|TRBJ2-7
CVSSQYGSYEQYF
TGCGTCAGCAGCCAGTACGGCTCCTACGAGCAGTACTTC
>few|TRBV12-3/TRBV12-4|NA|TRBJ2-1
CASSFWVWEQFF
TGTGCCAGCAGTTTCTGGGTTTGGGAGCAGTTCTTC
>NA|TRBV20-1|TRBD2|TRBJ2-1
CSAGWREKGNEQFF
TGCAGTGCTGGATGGCGGGAGAAGGGCAATGAGCAGTTCTTC
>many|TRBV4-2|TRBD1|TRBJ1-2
CASSQDKGQGSNYGYTF
TGTGCCAGCAGCCAAGATAAAGGACAGGGATCTAACTATGGCTACACCTTC
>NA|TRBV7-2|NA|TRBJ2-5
CASREAGRVGLETQYF
TGTGCCAGCAGGGAGGCGGGGCGGGTTGGCTTAGAGACCCAGTACTTC
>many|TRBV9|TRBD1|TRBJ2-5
CASSDRGGETQYF
TGTGCCAGCAGTGACAGGGGGGGAGAGACCCAGTACTTC
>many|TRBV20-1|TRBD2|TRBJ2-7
CSARVIPHRLAGYEQYF
TGCAGTGCTAGAGTTATACCTCATCGACTAGCGGGCTACGAGCAGTACTTC